The rows below give T cell receptor beta chains drawn from one sample of a study of blood T cell repertoires in COVID-19. Libraries were prepared by immunoSEQ multiplex PCR; TCRdb keeps only in-frame clonotypes and omits some of them. The data show 70,000 to 95,000 clones, about 85% seen once. Material: peripheral blood. The source is a woman in her sixties or seventies with active or convalescent COVID-19. Both conserved end residues are part of each CDR3.

v_gene	j_gene	CDR3aa
TRBV28	TRBJ1-2	CATGQGSYGYTF
TRBV4-2	TRBJ2-5	CASSQSKRGQETQYF
TRBV6-5	TRBJ2-2	CASSWSTGGITGELFF
TRBV18	TRBJ1-3	CASSPWTVLSGNTIYF
TRBV5-5	TRBJ1-1	CASSLGQANTEAFF
TRBV28	TRBJ1-5	CASRGQGSFQPQHF
TRBV6-5	TRBJ2-7	CASSYSSYEQYF
TRBV7-9	TRBJ2-7	CASSPGTGGKSSYEQYF
TRBV18	TRBJ1-2	CASSPPGQSYYGYTF
TRBV19	TRBJ2-2	CASSIRGLPDTGELFF
TRBV19	TRBJ1-6	CASSGQYYNSPLHF
TRBV5-4	TRBJ2-3	CASSLAGGSTDTQYF
TRBV3-1/TRBV3-2	TRBJ2-7	CASSQSGIRGGVNF
TRBV7-9	TRBJ1-2	CASIRQGDGYTF
TRBV19	TRBJ2-7	CASSTPGTGKYEQYF
TRBV6-1	TRBJ2-3	CASSSISLDTQYF
TRBV5-1	TRBJ2-3	CASSLLPGPPAGTDTQYF
TRBV7-2	TRBJ2-5	CASSRSLVQSGETQYF
TRBV15	TRBJ1-4	CATSRANRGWDEKLFF
TRBV10-3	TRBJ2-7	CAISRDREYEQYF
TRBV19	TRBJ1-1	CASCRTGGYTEAFF
TRBV6-5	TRBJ1-5	CASLSGTAPGPQHF
TRBV7-2	TRBJ2-3	CASTGVSTDTQYF
TRBV14	TRBJ1-3	CASSQAGGYSGNTIYF
TRBV28	TRBJ1-1	CASSSLPSSTVPNTEAFF
TRBV12-3/TRBV12-4	TRBJ2-5	CASSLRGTQYF
TRBV5-4	TRBJ2-6	CASSSLRSGANVLTF
TRBV6-6	TRBJ2-7	CASSYGKAAYEQYF
TRBV5-8	TRBJ2-2	CASSRGDTGELFF
TRBV14	TRBJ1-2	CASSDAVLFTF
TRBV20-1	TRBJ1-5	CSASNSRYSNQPQHF
TRBV21-1	TRBJ2-7	CASSLPGTSGGTLEQYF
TRBV2	TRBJ1-6	CASNNRQGGNSPLHF
TRBV7-2	TRBJ1-2	CASSSGTDVGYGYTF
TRBV4-1	TRBJ1-6	CASRDTQGKANSPLHF
TRBV29-1	TRBJ2-7	CSARQGASYEQYF
TRBV6-1	TRBJ2-6	CASSGTTGPGANVLTF
TRBV5-4	TRBJ1-2	CASSLESGGGGYTF
TRBV7-2	TRBJ2-7	CASSLVVGGADEQYF
TRBV5-1	TRBJ1-1	CASSLIGTENTEAFF
TRBV28	TRBJ2-7	CASSPDRISYEQYF
TRBV21-1	TRBJ1-2	CASSNRGVQSSGYTF
TRBV7-8	TRBJ2-4	CASSLTSGGPLAKNIQYF
TRBV28	TRBJ1-5	CASIQGRSQPQHF
TRBV12-3/TRBV12-4	TRBJ2-4	CASGRQSLQYF
TRBV10-3	TRBJ2-5	CAISESWTAQETQYF
TRBV28	TRBJ2-5	CASSTPWGSQETQYF
TRBV6-5	TRBJ1-1	CASSLGQNTEAFF
TRBV12-3/TRBV12-4	TRBJ1-2	CASTQFHIGIF
TRBV18	TRBJ2-6	CASSWTGAGANVLTF
TRBV5-1	TRBJ2-1	CASSAESTSGGAHEQFF
TRBV3-1/TRBV3-2	TRBJ1-6	CASSWGGSSYNSPLHF
TRBV3-1/TRBV3-2	TRBJ1-2	CASSQPGQGGGYTF
TRBV5-4	TRBJ1-4	CASSSETRGEKLFF
TRBV12-3/TRBV12-4	TRBJ2-7	CASSFPGFEQYF
TRBV6-4	TRBJ1-1	CASSDRTTGLNTEAFF
TRBV5-1	TRBJ1-6	CASSFRQTKDSPLHF
TRBV29-1	TRBJ2-3	CSVELPTDTQYF